The text below deals with one T cell receptor (beta chain). Clones were sequenced by immunoSEQ multiplex PCR, and TCRdb holds only the in-frame ones, with some missing. The sample lists roughly 680,000 clones, roughly 90% occurring once. Sample treatment: 15 to 20 received Ad26.COV2.S at low or high dose, single or two shots; about 5 received placebo; per-sample allocation not given. The samples were gathered on day 63 after the first injection of vaccine or placebo. The CDR3 sequence is 17 residues long. V gave up 3 bases and J gave up 8 bases, with 22 bases separating them. CDR1 SEHNR and CDR2 FQNEAQ come from the germline V gene (reference sequence). The sample originates from a study of Ad26.COV2.S vaccination and SARS-CoV-2 variants. The wider study: Administration of Ad26.COV2.S was intramuscular, either once or twice 56 days apart.

This receptor was obtained from a person aged 18-60 years who received the Ad26.COV2.S COVID-19 vaccine or a placebo. The source was peripheral blood, collected in a trial of Ad26.COV2.S vaccine versus placebo. V gene TRBV7-9 combines with J gene TRBJ2-2; TRBD1 might be the D (7 bases). In DNA, the CDR3 is TGTGCCAGCAGCTTCCCTAGACAGGGAGGTTTACAGGGGGAGCTGTTTTTT. Translating it yields CASSFPRQGGLQGELFF.